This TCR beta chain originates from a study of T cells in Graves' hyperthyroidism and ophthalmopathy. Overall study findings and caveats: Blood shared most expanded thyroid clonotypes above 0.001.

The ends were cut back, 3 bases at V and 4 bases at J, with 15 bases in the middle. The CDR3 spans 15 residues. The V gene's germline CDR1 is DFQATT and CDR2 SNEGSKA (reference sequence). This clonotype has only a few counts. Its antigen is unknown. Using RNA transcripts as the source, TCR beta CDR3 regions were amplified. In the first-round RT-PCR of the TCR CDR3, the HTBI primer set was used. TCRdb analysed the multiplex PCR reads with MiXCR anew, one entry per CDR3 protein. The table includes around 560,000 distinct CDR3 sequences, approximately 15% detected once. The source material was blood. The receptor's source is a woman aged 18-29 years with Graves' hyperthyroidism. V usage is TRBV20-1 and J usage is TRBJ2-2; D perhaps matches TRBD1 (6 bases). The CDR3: CSASEAGAGTGELFF. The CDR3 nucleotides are TGCAGTGCTAGCGAAGCAGGGGCGGGCACCGGGGAGCTGTTTTTT.